This T cell receptor (beta chain) was sequenced during a study of T cell responses to AZD1222 COVID-19 vaccine (dated by TCRdb to 2020 to 2023). Context from the whole study: A total of 233 trial participants underwent TCR sequencing, of whom some 210 received two doses of AZD1222 and 26 received two doses of the MenACWY control vaccine. Enrollment into the trials was organized by age into subgroups of 18-55, 56-69 and 70-plus years, and those subgroups contained around 150, 28 and 57 TCR-sequenced participants, respectively. Study-wide conclusions, independent of this receptor: Conclusions about previously exposed vaccinees were limited because only six or seven AZD1222 recipients were SARS-CoV-2 seropositive at baseline. Vaccine-associated CD4 TCRs spanned the whole spike protein, with dominant responses in regions 160-218 and 743-854. Because no day 14 peak-response samples were available, repertoires were characterized only after the peak T cell response. Most participants were white British and females outnumbered males, and the authors suggested that clonal diversity may have been underestimated. Nearly half of unique spike-specific TCRs reportedly recognized epitopes outside regions mutated in the B.1.351 and B.1.1.7 variants. A significant rise in spike-specific TCR breadth and depth was observed after two AZD1222 doses relative to day 0 and relative to MenACWY recipients. In the small 56-69-year group, the increase in depth fell short of significance, most likely because of low power.

This clone has only one observation. Its antigen specificity is not known. Base qualities are missing; no much larger clone stands one base away. The time point label, as the study defines it: about 28 days (+/-7) after the second vaccine dose. AZD1222 recipients whose second dose came at about 4 weeks and those whose second dose came at about 12 weeks were combined into one group, since spike-specific TCR depth and breadth did not differ between the two schedules. Vaccinee samples came from UK trials COV001 and COV002, including a single-blind randomized controlled phase 2/3 trial of AZD1222 (ChAdOx1 nCoV-19) in healthy adults. For TCRbeta chain sequencing, PBMC samples were collected from trial participants at day 0 and at day 28 after the second dose. From a lookup of the germline V gene, CDR1 and CDR2 are MNHEY and SVGAGI. The CDR3 holds 15 amino acids from the cysteine to the phenylalanine. The DNA shown is the 45-base CDR3, in frame from base 1. V is cut back by 6 bases and J by 4 bases, with 8 bases in the junction unmatched.

The CDR3 regions of human TCRbeta chains were subjected to immunosequencing. The source study handled its data this way. Repertoire TCRs were checked for matches against a reference library of SARS-CoV-2-specific TCRs that had been generated using the MIRA antigen-specificity platform. Breadth was defined as the fraction of unique TCRs that were SARS-CoV-2-associated, and depth was defined as the fraction of total T cells that were SARS-CoV-2-associated. Using the MIRA data, each spike-specific TCR was mapped to the spike region that the TCR reacts to and placed in a CD4 or CD8 class. Log10-transformed breadth and depth values were compared by one-way ANOVA with Sidak's multiple comparisons tests. The immuneACCESS repertoire file appears here via TCRdb, limited to in-frame rearrangements. These files lack a portion of the clones; in checked studies, under half of the deficit traces to unresolved V genes, and the cause of the others is not known. Clonal size and the V and J genes are those of that table, whereas D and trimming came from the DNA. The sample table contains about 86,000 clones; only one count was recorded for about nine tenths of them. Less than 9% of the sample is taken by the ten largest.

This material consisted of peripheral blood, taken 28 days after the second AZD1222 dose. The TCR sequence derives from an adult who received the AZD1222 COVID-19 vaccine. The rearrangement joined TRBV6-5 to TRBJ2-5, with 10 central nucleotides matching TRBD1. The DNA sequence reads TGTGCCAGCAGCAGGACAGGGGGGCTGTTAGAGACCCAGTACTTC. This is translated as CASSRTGGLLETQYF.